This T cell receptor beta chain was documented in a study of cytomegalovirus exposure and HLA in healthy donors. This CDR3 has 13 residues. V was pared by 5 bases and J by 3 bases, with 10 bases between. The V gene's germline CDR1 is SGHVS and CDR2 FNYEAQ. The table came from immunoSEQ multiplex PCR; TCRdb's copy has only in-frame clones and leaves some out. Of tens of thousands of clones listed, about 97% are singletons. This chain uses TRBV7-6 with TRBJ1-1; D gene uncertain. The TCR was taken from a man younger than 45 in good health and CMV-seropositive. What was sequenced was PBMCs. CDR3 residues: CASSTQAYTEAFF. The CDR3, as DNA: TGTGCCAGCAGCACCCAGGCCTACACTGAAGCTTTCTTT.